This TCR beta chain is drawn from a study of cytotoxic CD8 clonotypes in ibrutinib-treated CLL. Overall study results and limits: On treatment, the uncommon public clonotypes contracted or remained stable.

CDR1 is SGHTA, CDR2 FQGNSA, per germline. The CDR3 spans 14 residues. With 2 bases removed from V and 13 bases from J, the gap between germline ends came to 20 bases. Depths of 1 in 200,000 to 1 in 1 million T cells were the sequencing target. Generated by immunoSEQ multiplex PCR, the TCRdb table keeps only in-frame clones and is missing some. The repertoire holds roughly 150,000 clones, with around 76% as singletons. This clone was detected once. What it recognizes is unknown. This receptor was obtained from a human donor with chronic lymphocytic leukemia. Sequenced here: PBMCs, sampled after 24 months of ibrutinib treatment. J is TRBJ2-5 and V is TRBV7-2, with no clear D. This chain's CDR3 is CASSLSRAGPGWYF. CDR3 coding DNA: TGTGCCAGCAGCTTATCCCGCGCAGGCCCGGGTTGGTACTTC.